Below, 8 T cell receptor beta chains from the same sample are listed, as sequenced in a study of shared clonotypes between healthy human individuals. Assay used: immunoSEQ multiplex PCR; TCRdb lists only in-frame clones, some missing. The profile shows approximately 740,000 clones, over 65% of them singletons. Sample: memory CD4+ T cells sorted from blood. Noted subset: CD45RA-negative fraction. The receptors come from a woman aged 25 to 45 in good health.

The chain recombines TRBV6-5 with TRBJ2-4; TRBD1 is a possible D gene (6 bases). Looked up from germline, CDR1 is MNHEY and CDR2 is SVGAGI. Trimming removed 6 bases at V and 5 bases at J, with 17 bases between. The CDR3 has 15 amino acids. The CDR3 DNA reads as TGTGCCAGCAGGGACGGACAGTCTTACCAAAACATTCAGTACTTC. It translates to CASRDGQSYQNIQYF.

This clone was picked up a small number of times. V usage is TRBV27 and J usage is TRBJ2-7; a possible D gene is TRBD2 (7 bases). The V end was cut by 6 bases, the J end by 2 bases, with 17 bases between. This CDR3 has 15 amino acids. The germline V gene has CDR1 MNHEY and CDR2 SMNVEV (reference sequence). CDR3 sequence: CASRRGGQTTYEQYF. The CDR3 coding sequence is TGTGCCAGCAGAAGGGGGGGTCAGACTACCTACGAGCAGTACTTC.

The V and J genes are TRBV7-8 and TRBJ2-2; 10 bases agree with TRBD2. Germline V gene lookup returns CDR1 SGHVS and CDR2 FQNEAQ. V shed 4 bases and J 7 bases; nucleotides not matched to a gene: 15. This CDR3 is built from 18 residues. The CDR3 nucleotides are TGTGCCAGCAGCTGGGGGGCGTCTAGCGGGAGTGTTCGCGGGGAGCTGTTTTTT. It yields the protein CASSWGASSGSVRGELFF.

The DNA of the CDR3 is TGCGCCAGCGTGGGAGGGACAGCCCCTCGCTCTGGAAACACCATATATTTT. Residues: CASVGGTAPRSGNTIYF. The gene calls are TRBV5-1 and TRBJ1-3; 7 bases agree with TRBD1. There are 17 residues in the CDR3. The V segment lost 7 bases and the J segment 0 bases; nucleotides outside the gene matches: 13. The germline CDR1 and CDR2 sequences are SGHRS and YFSETQ.

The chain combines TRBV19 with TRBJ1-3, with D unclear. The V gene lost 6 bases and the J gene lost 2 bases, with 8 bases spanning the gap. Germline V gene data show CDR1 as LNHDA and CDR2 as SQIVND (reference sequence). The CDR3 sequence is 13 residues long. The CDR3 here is CASRMNAGNTIYF. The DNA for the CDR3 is TGTGCCAGTAGGATGAATGCTGGAAACACCATATATTTT.

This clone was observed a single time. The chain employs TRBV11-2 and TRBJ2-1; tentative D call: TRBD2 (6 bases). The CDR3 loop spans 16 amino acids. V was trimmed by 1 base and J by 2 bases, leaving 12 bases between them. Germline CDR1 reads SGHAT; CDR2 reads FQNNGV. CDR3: CASSLVAGLAYNEQFF. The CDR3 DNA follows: TGTGCCAGCAGCTTAGTCGCGGGATTGGCCTACAATGAGCAGTTCTTC.

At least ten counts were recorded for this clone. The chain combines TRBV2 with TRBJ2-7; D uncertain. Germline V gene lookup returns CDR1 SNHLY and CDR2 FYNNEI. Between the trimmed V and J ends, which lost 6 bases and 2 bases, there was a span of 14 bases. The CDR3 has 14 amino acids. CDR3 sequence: CASSHPMRPYEQYF. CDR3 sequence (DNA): TGTGCCAGCAGCCATCCCATGAGGCCCTACGAGCAGTACTTC.

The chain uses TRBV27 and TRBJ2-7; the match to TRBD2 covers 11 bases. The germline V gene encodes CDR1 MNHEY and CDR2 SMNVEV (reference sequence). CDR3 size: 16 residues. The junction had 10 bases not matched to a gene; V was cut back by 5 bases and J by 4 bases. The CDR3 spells CASSPRTSGFQYEQYF. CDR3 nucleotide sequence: TGTGCCAGCAGTCCCCGGACTAGCGGGTTTCAGTACGAGCAGTACTTC.